These T cell receptor beta chains were read from a single sample in a study of glioma-infiltrating T cells after dendritic cell vaccination. The repertoire was sequenced with immunoSEQ multiplex PCR; TCRdb's copy has only in-frame clones and lacks some. The sample carries just under 85,000 clones, about 90% recorded once. The specimen was blood, collected before dendritic cell vaccination. Source of these receptors: a human donor with glioblastoma. Each CDR3 is given with its conserved first and last residue. The order of the fields is CDR3 protein, CDR3 DNA, clone size, D gene, V gene, J gene. A D gene is named only where the DNA matches it firmly. Clone size is given for some rows only: seen once, a few or many times, or a class if the clone is expanded.

CDR3aa: CASSLTGGELFF; CDR3nt: TGCGCCAGCAGCTTGACTGGCGGGGAGCTGTTTTTT; abundance: NA; d_gene: NA; v_gene: TRBV5-1; j_gene: TRBJ2-2
CDR3aa: CAWGQGQGFSYEQYF; CDR3nt: TGTGCCTGGGGCCAGGGACAGGGGTTCTCCTACGAGCAGTACTTC; abundance: NA; d_gene: TRBD1; v_gene: TRBV30; j_gene: TRBJ2-7
CDR3aa: CASSAGTSGYNEQFF; CDR3nt: TGTGCCAGCAGCGCAGGGACTAGCGGCTACAATGAGCAGTTCTTC; abundance: NA; d_gene: TRBD2; v_gene: TRBV2; j_gene: TRBJ2-1
CDR3aa: CASSFGTEYNEQFF; CDR3nt: TGCGCCAGCAGCTTTGGGACAGAGTACAATGAGCAGTTCTTC; abundance: NA; d_gene: TRBD1; v_gene: TRBV5-1; j_gene: TRBJ2-1
CDR3aa: CASSIGTGKGAKLFF; CDR3nt: TGTGCCAGTAGTATTGGGACAGGGAAGGGGGCAAAACTGTTTTTT; abundance: few; d_gene: TRBD1; v_gene: TRBV19; j_gene: TRBJ1-4
CDR3aa: CASSVNRGRFEPYNEQFF; CDR3nt: TGTGCCAGCAGCGTCAACAGGGGGCGCTTTGAGCCCTACAATGAGCAGTTCTTC; abundance: NA; d_gene: TRBD1; v_gene: TRBV11-2; j_gene: TRBJ2-1
CDR3aa: CASSLAEVSGSAETQYF; CDR3nt: TGCGCCAGCAGCTTGGCCGAAGTTAGCGGGAGTGCAGAGACCCAGTACTTC; abundance: NA; d_gene: TRBD2; v_gene: TRBV5-1; j_gene: TRBJ2-5
CDR3aa: CASSPLRDSQETQYF; CDR3nt: TGTGCCAGCAGCCCACTGAGGGACAGCCAAGAGACCCAGTACTTC; abundance: NA; d_gene: TRBD1; v_gene: TRBV25-1; j_gene: TRBJ2-5
CDR3aa: CASSLGARDTQYF; CDR3nt: TGTGCCAGCAGCTTGGGGGCTCGGGATACGCAGTATTTT; abundance: NA; d_gene: NA; v_gene: TRBV5-8; j_gene: TRBJ2-3
CDR3aa: CASSLLARGSSYEQYF; CDR3nt: TGTGCCAGCAGCTTACTAGCTCGAGGGAGCTCCTACGAGCAGTACTTC; abundance: NA; d_gene: NA; v_gene: TRBV11-2; j_gene: TRBJ2-7
CDR3aa: CASSGGQVSNQPQHF; CDR3nt: TGTGCCAGCAGTGGAGGACAGGTTAGCAATCAGCCCCAGCATTTT; abundance: NA; d_gene: TRBD1; v_gene: TRBV2; j_gene: TRBJ1-5
CDR3aa: CASSRSLAPTDTQYF; CDR3nt: TGCGCCAGCAGCAGATCACTAGCGCCCACAGATACGCAGTATTTT; abundance: NA; d_gene: TRBD2; v_gene: TRBV5-1; j_gene: TRBJ2-3
CDR3aa: CASSPRGTASQETQYF; CDR3nt: TGTGCCAGCAGCCCAAGGGGGACAGCCTCCCAAGAGACCCAGTACTTC; abundance: NA; d_gene: TRBD1; v_gene: TRBV11-3; j_gene: TRBJ2-5
CDR3aa: CASSLTGEKYEQYF; CDR3nt: TGTGCCAGCAGTTTGACAGGGGAAAAGTACGAGCAGTACTTC; abundance: NA; d_gene: TRBD1; v_gene: TRBV27; j_gene: TRBJ2-7
CDR3aa: CATSRNGLSVTDTQYF; CDR3nt: TGTGCCACCAGCAGAAACGGTCTGTCGGTCACAGATACGCAGTATTTT; abundance: NA; d_gene: NA; v_gene: TRBV15; j_gene: TRBJ2-3
CDR3aa: CASSHTRTGKYEKLFF; CDR3nt: TGCGCCAGCAGTCACACGAGGACAGGGAAGTACGAAAAACTGTTTTTT; abundance: once; d_gene: TRBD1; v_gene: TRBV23-1; j_gene: TRBJ1-4
CDR3aa: CAWSSEFPQETQYF; CDR3nt: TGTGCCTGGAGCTCGGAGTTTCCTCAAGAGACCCAGTACTTC; abundance: NA; d_gene: NA; v_gene: TRBV30; j_gene: TRBJ2-5
CDR3aa: CASSQIGREHEQYF; CDR3nt: TGTGCCAGCAGCCAAATTGGCAGGGAACACGAGCAGTACTTC; abundance: NA; d_gene: NA; v_gene: TRBV14; j_gene: TRBJ2-7